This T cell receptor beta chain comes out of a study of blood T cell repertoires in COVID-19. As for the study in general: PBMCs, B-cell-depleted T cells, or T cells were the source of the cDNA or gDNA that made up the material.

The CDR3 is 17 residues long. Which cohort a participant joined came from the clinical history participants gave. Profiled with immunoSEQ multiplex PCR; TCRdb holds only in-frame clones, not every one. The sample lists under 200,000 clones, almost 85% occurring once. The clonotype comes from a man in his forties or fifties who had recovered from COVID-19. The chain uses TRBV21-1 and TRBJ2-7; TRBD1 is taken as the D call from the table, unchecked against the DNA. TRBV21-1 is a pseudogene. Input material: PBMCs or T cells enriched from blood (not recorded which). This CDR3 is CASSPVAGEKRGYEQYF. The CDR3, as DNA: TGTGCCAGCAGCCCGGTGGCAGGGGAAAAGAGGGGGTACGAGCAGTACTTC.